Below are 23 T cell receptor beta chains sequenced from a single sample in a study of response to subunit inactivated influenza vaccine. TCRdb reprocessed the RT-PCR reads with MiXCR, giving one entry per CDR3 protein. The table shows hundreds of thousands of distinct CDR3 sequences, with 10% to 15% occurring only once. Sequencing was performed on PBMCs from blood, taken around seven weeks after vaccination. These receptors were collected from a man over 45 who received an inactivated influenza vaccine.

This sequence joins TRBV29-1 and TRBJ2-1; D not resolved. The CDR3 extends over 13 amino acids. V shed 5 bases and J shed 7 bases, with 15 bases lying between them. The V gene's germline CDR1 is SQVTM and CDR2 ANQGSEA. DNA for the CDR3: TGCAGCGTTCCCGTCGGAGCGAGGAATGAGCAGTTCTTC. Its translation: CSVPVGARNEQFF.

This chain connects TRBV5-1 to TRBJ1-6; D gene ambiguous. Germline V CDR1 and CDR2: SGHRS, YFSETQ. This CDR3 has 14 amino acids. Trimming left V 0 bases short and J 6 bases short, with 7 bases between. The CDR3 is CASSLEVPNSPLHF. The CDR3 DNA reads TGCGCCAGCAGCTTGGAAGTTCCTAATTCACCCCTCCACTTT.

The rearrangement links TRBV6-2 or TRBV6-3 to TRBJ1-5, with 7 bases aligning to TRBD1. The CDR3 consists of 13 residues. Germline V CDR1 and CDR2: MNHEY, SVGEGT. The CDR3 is CGAGQISNQPQHF. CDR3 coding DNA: TGTGGGGCGGGACAGATAAGCAATCAGCCCCAGCATTTT.

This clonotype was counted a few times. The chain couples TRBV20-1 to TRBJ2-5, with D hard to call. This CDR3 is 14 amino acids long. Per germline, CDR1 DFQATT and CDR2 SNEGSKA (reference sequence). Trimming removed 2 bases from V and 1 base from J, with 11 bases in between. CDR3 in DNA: TGCAGTGCTAGAAGTGTCGGCCTCCAAGAGACCCAGTACTTC. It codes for CSARSVGLQETQYF.

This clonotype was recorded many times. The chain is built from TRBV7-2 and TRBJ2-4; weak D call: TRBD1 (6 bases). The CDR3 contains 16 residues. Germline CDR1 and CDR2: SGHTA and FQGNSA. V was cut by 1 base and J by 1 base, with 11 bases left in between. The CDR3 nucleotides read TGTGCCAGCAGCTTAGAACAGGGATCGGCCAAAAACATTCAGTACTTC. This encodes CASSLEQGSAKNIQYF.

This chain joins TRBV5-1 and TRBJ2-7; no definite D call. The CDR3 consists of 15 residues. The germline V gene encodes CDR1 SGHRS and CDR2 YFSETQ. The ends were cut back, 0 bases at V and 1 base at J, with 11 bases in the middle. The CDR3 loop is CASSLDAHYSYEQYF. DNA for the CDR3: TGCGCCAGCAGCTTGGACGCGCATTATTCCTACGAGCAGTACTTC.

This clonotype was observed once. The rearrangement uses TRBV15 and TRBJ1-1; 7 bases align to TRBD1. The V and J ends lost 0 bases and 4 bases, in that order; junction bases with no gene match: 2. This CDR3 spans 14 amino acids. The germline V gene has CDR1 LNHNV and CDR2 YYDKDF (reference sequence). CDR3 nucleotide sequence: TGTGCCACCAGCAGAGAGAACAGGGGCACTGAAGCTTTCTTT. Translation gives CATSRENRGTEAFF. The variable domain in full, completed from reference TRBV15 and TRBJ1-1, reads DAMVIQNPRYQVTQFGKPVTLSCSQTLNHNVMYWYQQKSSQAPKLLFHYYDKDFNNEADTPDNFQSRRPNTSFCFLDIRSPGLGDTAMYLCATSRENRGTEAFFGQGTRLTVV.

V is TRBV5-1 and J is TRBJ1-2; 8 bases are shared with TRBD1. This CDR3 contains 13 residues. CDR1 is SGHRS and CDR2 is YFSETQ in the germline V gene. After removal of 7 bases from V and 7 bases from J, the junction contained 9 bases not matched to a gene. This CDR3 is CASASTGDGGYTF. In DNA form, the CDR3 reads TGCGCCAGCGCGTCGACAGGGGACGGTGGCTACACCTTC.

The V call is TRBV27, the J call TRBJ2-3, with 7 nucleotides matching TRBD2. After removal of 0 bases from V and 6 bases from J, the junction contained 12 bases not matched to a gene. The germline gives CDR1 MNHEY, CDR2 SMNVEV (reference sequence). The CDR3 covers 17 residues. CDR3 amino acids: CASSLSPTWGRVDTQYF. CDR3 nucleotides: TGTGCCAGCAGTTTATCGCCGACTTGGGGGAGGGTTGATACGCAGTATTTT.

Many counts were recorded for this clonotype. The CDR3 region is CASSLVADPNTGELFF. The DNA for the CDR3 is TGTGCCAGCAGTTTAGTAGCGGACCCGAACACCGGGGAGCTGTTTTTT. This chain joins TRBV12-3 or TRBV12-4 and TRBJ2-2, with a tentative D call TRBD2 (6 bases). Trimming pared 1 base from V and 0 bases from J, leaving 9 bases between. CDR3 length: 16 amino acids.

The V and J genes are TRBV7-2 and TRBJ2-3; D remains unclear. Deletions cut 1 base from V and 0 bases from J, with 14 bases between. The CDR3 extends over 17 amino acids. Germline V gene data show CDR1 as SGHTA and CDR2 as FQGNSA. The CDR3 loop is CASSLGPRAYSTDTQYF. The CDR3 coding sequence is TGTGCCAGCAGCTTAGGACCTCGGGCGTATAGCACAGATACGCAGTATTTT.

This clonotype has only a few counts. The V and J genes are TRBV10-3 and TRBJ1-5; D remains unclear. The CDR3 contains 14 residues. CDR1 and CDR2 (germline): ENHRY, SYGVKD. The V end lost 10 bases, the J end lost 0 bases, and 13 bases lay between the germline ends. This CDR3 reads CATRKEYSNQPQHF. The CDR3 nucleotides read TGTGCCACCAGGAAGGAATATAGCAATCAGCCCCAGCATTTT.

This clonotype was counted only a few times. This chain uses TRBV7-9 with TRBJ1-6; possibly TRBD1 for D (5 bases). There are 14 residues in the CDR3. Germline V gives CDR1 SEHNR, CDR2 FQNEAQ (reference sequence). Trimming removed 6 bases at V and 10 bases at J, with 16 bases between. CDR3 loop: CASSPTLGVSPLHF. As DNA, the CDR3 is TGTGCCAGCAGTCCCACTCTAGGGGTATCACCCCTCCACTTT.

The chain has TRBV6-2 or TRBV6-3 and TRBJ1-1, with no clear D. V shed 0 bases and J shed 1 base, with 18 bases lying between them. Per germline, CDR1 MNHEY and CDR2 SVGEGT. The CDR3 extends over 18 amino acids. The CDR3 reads CASSYSTGRHLSNTEAFF. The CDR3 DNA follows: TGTGCCAGCAGTTACTCGACGGGCCGCCACTTATCGAACACTGAAGCTTTCTTT.

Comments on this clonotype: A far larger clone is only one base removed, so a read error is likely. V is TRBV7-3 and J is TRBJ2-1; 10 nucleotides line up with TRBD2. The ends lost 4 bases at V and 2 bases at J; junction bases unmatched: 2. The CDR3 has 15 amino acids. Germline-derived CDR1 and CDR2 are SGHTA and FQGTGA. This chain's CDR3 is CASSSSGSTYNEQFF. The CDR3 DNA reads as TGTGCCAGCAGCTCTAGCGGGAGCACCTACAATGAGCAGTTCTTC.

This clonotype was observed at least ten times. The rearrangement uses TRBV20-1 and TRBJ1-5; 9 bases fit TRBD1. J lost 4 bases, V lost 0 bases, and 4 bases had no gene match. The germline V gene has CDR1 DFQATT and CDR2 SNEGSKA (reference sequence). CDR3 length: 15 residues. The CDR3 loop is CSARESGTGNQPQHF. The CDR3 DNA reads TGCAGTGCTAGAGAATCCGGGACAGGGAATCAGCCCCAGCATTTT.

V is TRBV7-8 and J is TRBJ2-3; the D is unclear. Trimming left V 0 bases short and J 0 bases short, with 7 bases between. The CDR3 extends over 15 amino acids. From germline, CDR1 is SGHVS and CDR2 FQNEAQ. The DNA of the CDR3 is TGTGCCAGCAGCTTAGCCAGATCTAGCACAGATACGCAGTATTTT. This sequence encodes CASSLARSSTDTQYF.

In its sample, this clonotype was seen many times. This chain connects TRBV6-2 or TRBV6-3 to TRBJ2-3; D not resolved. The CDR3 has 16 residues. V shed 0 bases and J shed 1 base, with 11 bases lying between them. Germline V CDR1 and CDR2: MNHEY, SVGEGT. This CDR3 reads CASSYSGLRRTDTQYF. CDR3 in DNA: TGTGCCAGCAGTTACTCAGGGCTACGCCGCACAGATACGCAGTATTTT.

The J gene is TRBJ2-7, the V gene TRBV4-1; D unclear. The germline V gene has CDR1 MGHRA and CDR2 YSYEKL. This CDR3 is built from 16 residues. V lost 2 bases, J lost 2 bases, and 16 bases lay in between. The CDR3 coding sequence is TGCGCCAGCAGCCAATTAACGGTAGTTAACACCTACGAGCAGTACTTC. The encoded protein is CASSQLTVVNTYEQYF.

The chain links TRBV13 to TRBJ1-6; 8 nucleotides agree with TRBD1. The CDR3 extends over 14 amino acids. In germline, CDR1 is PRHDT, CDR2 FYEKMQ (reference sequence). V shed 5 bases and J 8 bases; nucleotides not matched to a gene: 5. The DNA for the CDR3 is TGTGCCAGCAGCCGCGGACAGGGCGATTCACCCCTCCACTTT. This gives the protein CASSRGQGDSPLHF. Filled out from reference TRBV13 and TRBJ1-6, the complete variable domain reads AAGVIQSPRHLIKEKRETATLKCYPIPRHDTVYWYQQGPGQDPQFLISFYEKMQSDKGSIPDRFSAQQFSDYHSELNMSSLELGDSALYFCASSRGQGDSPLHFGNGTRLTVT.

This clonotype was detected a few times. CDR3 DNA sequence: TGTGCCAGCAGCTTAGGAGGCCCCGGGTACGAGCAGTACTTC. Its protein product is CASSLGGPGYEQYF. The chain uses TRBV7-9 and TRBJ2-7; D gene ambiguous. Trimming took 1 base from V and 4 from J, leaving 11 bases between them. Germline V lookup: CDR1 SEHNR, CDR2 FQNEAQ (reference sequence). The CDR3 runs to 14 residues.

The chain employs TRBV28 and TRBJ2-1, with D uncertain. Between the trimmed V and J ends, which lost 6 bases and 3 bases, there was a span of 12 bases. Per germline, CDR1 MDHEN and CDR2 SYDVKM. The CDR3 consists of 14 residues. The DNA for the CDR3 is TGTGCCAGCAGCCCTCCCGACGGCTACAATGAGCAGTTCTTC. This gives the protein CASSPPDGYNEQFF.

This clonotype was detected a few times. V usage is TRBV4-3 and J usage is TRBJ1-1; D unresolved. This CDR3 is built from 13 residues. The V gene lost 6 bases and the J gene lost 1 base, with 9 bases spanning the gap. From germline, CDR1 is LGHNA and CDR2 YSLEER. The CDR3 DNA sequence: TGCGCCAGCAGGGCGGGGTCGAACACTGAAGCTTTCTTT. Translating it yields CASRAGSNTEAFF.